One T cell receptor beta chain is described in this entry. In this CDR3 the conserved last residue, phenylalanine or tryptophan, is missing, so a read error is likely. The data originate from a study of regulatory T cells in long-lasting Graves disease. Arm-PCR with iRepertoire HTBI primers amplified the CDR3 regions for these TCR beta libraries. Each CDR3 protein is one row after TCRdb ran MiXCR on the multiplex PCR reads. Altogether hundreds of thousands of distinct CDR3 sequences are present, 18% being singletons, with the ten largest covering about 40%. CDR3 length equals 14 residues. Trimming removed 5 bases from V and 1 base from J, with 11 bases in between. Time point noted: newly diagnosed GD, antithyroid drugs for less than 3 months. PBMC RNA served as the TCR library source.

Sequenced here: peripheral blood mononuclear cells (PBMCs), sampled at new diagnosis, from a patient treated with antithyroid drugs. The sequence came from a female donor with Graves disease. This chain joins TRBV12-3 or TRBV12-4 and TRBJ1-2; D gene uncertain. The CDR3 loop reads CASSPRWVNYGYTL. CDR3 coding DNA: TGTGCCAGCAGTCCCCGGTGGGTTAACTATGGCTACACCCTC.